What follows are 6 T cell receptor beta chains derived from one specimen sequenced in a study of response to subunit inactivated influenza vaccine. MiXCR, run by TCRdb on the RT-PCR reads, gives a single entry per CDR3 protein. The data hold more than 200,000 distinct CDR3 sequences, with 9% to 15% observed a single time. Sequences were derived from non-naive T cells sorted from PBMCs, sampled around two weeks before vaccination. The receptor set was obtained from a man aged 45-65 years who received an inactivated influenza vaccine.

This chain uses TRBV11-1 with TRBJ2-6; possible D gene TRBD1, 6 bases. This CDR3 has 18 amino acids. Germline V gene sequence: CDR1 SGHAT, CDR2 FQDESV (reference sequence). V was trimmed by 5 bases and J by 3 bases, leaving 20 bases between them. CDR3 sequence (DNA): TGTGCCAGCAGCCCTCGTTTGACAGGTCCGGGTGGGGCCAACGTCCTGACTTTC. Its protein product is CASSPRLTGPGGANVLTF.

This clonotype was detected ten times or more. The chain carries TRBV11-2 and TRBJ1-1; no clear D. V was shortened by 2 bases and J by 2 bases, with 3 bases between the two germline ends. Looked up from germline, CDR1 is SGHAT and CDR2 is FQNNGV. The CDR3 totals 12 residues. CDR3 sequence reads: CASSLRNTEAFF. In DNA, the CDR3 is TGTGCCAGCAGCTTACGAAACACTGAAGCTTTCTTT.

This clonotype has a handful of counts. The chain combines TRBV6-5 with TRBJ2-1, with 8 bases identical to TRBD1. Per the germline V gene, CDR1 is MNHEY and CDR2 is SVGAGI. The CDR3 sequence is 15 residues long. V lost 4 bases to trimming and J lost 10 bases; unmatched junction nucleotides: 12. Here the CDR3 reads CASSLYGTGAQEQFF. CDR3 coding DNA: TGTGCCAGCAGTTTATACGGGACAGGAGCCCAGGAGCAGTTCTTC.

The chain joins TRBV6-1 to TRBJ1-4; D call uncertain. Germline CDR1 and CDR2: MNHNS and SASEGT. Trimming cost V 1 base and J 8 bases, with 11 bases left between them. The CDR3 covers 14 residues. CDR3 coding DNA: TGTGCCAGCAGTGAAGTCGGGCAAGGCGAAAAACTGTTTTTT. It codes for CASSEVGQGEKLFF.

The sample holds a few counts of this clonotype. V gene TRBV7-9 combines with J gene TRBJ2-1; D gene uncertain. The ends were cut back, 0 bases at V and 6 bases at J, with 6 bases in the middle. The germline V gene encodes CDR1 SEHNR and CDR2 FQNEAQ (reference sequence). The CDR3 runs 13 residues. This CDR3 is CASSLAVVNEQFF. The CDR3, as DNA: TGTGCCAGCAGCTTAGCAGTAGTCAATGAGCAGTTCTTC. Using reference TRBV7-9 and TRBJ2-1 for the parts outside the CDR3, the full variable domain is DTGVSQNPRHKITKRGQNVTFRCDPISEHNRLYWYRQTLGQGPEFLTYFQNEAQLEKSRLLSDRFSAERPKGSFSTLEIQRTEQGDSAMYLCASSLAVVNEQFFGPGTRLTVL.

The V call is TRBV12-3 or TRBV12-4, the J call TRBJ1-1; no clear D gene. This CDR3 has 14 amino acids. V lost 6 bases and J lost 5, with 16 bases in between. CDR3 sequence reads: CASRPGPGGTEAFF. CDR3 sequence (DNA): TGTGCCAGCAGACCGGGCCCCGGAGGGACTGAAGCTTTCTTT.